This T cell receptor (beta chain) appears in the sequencing data of a study of cytomegalovirus exposure and HLA in healthy donors. General study results and limits: Most CMV-associated TCR beta chains were later found to appear HLA-restricted.

Primers for the PCR totalled 60 Vbeta and 13 Jbeta. Here immunoSEQ multiplex PCR was the method, and the copy in TCRdb shows in-frame clones only, minus some. The sample includes around 120,000 clones, roughly four fifths of them seen just once. Turning to this clone: Antigen: not known.

After removal of 11 bases from V and 8 bases from J, the junction contained 5 bases not matched to a gene. The length of the CDR3 is 11 residues. Looked up from germline, CDR1 is MDHEN and CDR2 is SYDVKM. The sample comprised PBMCs. The clonotype comes from a male donor in good health and CMV-seropositive. The rearrangement joins TRBV28 to TRBJ1-4; 7 nucleotides align to TRBD1. CDR3 loop: CAVTGNEKLFF. In DNA form, the CDR3 reads TGTGCCGTGACAGGGAACGAAAAACTGTTTTTT.